This T cell receptor beta chain was identified in a study of cytomegalovirus exposure and HLA in healthy donors. Overall study: Unique TCRs from HLA-typed donors, about 78 million of them, were held in an early data release. General study findings and limits: Reports indicated that the classifier achieved high specificity and sensitivity in diagnosing cytomegalovirus status. As a later analysis showed, several of the most significant clusters appeared to be linked to common viral pathogens.

Notes on this clone: Antigen: not known.

Trimming removed 0 bases at V and 0 bases at J, with 9 bases between. Germline loops: CDR1 KGHSH, CDR2 LQKENI. The CDR3 has 16 residues. Primers for the PCR totalled 60 Vbeta and 13 Jbeta. The protocol was immunoSEQ multiplex PCR, while the TCRdb copy is restricted to in-frame clones and leaves out a portion. The data show 150,000 or so clones, approximately 80% seen once. The sample taken for sequencing was PBMCs. This receptor was taken from a man younger than 35 in good health and CMV-seronegative. The chain is built from TRBV18 and TRBJ2-1; D is unresolved. In DNA form, the CDR3 reads TGTGCCAGCTCACCACCCAAACTCTCCTCCTACAATGAGCAGTTCTTC. The encoded protein is CASSPPKLSSYNEQFF.